This record looks at one T cell receptor beta chain sequence and its context. This sample was taken from a study of blood T cell repertoires in COVID-19. Background on the study: Before being deemed recovered, Cohort 3 donors had two negative PCRs, clearance, or symptom resolution.

Some clones are missing from TCRdb's copy, which holds only in-frame ones; the method was immunoSEQ multiplex PCR. This table has 200,000 to 250,000 clones, roughly 90% appearing once. Material for sequencing was PBMCs or T cells enriched from blood (not recorded which). This sequence was found in a woman aged 50 to 65 in a cohort exposed to, infected with or recovered from COVID-19 (not recorded which).

The CDR3 loop reads CATSRDPGFSGGSTDTQYF. CDR3 in DNA: TGTGCCACCAGCAGAGATCCGGGGTTTAGCGGGGGCTCAACAGATACGCAGTATTTT. V and J are TRBV15 and TRBJ2-3; TRBD2 matches 9 bases. The CDR3 extends over 19 amino acids. V shed 0 bases and J 3 bases; nucleotides not matched to a gene: 13. Germline assignment: CDR1 LNHNV and CDR2 YYDKDF (reference sequence).